These 13 T cell receptor beta chains originate from one sample sequenced in a study of blood T cell repertoires in COVID-19. Data came from immunoSEQ multiplex PCR; TCRdb stores just in-frame clones and leaves some out. This table holds just over 300,000 clones, 86% found once. The sample was PBMCs or T cells enriched from blood (not recorded which). Receptors originate from a man aged 25-45 years who had recovered from COVID-19.

This chain links TRBV19 with TRBJ1-5, with 9 nucleotides matching TRBD1. CDR3 length: 16 amino acids. Germline V lookup: CDR1 LNHDA, CDR2 SQIVND (reference sequence). V lost 5 bases and J lost 6; bases outside the gene matches: 11. In DNA form, the CDR3 reads TGTGCCAGTAGTCCCTTGGACAGGGGAGGAGTTCAGCCCCAGCATTTT. This encodes CASSPLDRGGVQPQHF.

The CDR3 DNA follows: TGCGCCAGCAGTGAGTCAACAGCGGGAGCGGAGGAGCAGTACTTC. This sequence encodes CASSESTAGAEEQYF. The chain employs TRBV10-1 and TRBJ2-7; 8 bases agree with TRBD2. The CDR3 has 15 residues. Germline values: CDR1 WNHNN, CDR2 SYGVQD (reference sequence). The trim removed 0 bases at V and 7 bases at J, leaving 8 bases unmatched.

V gene TRBV5-1 combines with J gene TRBJ1-6, with 7 positions matching TRBD1. This CDR3 comprises 17 residues. V dropped 4 bases and J dropped 6; count of bases not matched to a gene: 13. Germline V gives CDR1 SGHRS, CDR2 YFSETQ. CDR3 bases: TGCGCCAGCAGCCCGACTACTTTAACAGGGGCTAATTCACCCCTCCACTTT. Translated: CASSPTTLTGANSPLHF. The whole variable domain, filled in from reference TRBV5-1 and TRBJ1-6, reads KAGVTQTPRYLIKTRGQQVTLSCSPISGHRSVSWYQQTPGQGLQFLFEYFSETQRNKGNFPGRFSGRQFSNSRSEMNVSTLELGDSALYLCASSPTTLTGANSPLHFGNGTRLTVT.

There are a few counts of this clone. CDR3 residues: CASSQGGWTEAFF. The CDR3, as DNA: TGTGCCAGCTCACAAGGGGGTTGGACTGAAGCTTTCTTT. The J gene is TRBJ1-1, the V gene TRBV18; tentatively, D is TRBD1 (6 bases). The germline V and J ends were trimmed by 4 bases and 5 bases, with 11 bases remaining between them. This CDR3 region has 13 residues. Germline V CDR1 and CDR2: KGHSH, LQKENI.

The chain links TRBV5-1 to TRBJ1-1, with D perhaps TRBD1 (6 bases). Per germline, CDR1 SGHRS and CDR2 YFSETQ. Trimming took 0 bases from V and 5 from J, leaving 11 bases between them. This CDR3 comprises 14 residues. The CDR3 nucleotides are TGCGCCAGCAGCTTGGGCCAGGGGCTGACTGAAGCTTTCTTT. Its protein is CASSLGQGLTEAFF.

The chain employs TRBV3-1 (or the pseudogene TRBV3-2) and TRBJ2-5; D is perhaps TRBD2 (5 bases). Per the germline V gene, CDR1 is LGHDT and CDR2 is YNNKEL (reference sequence). This CDR3 has 16 amino acids. The ends were cut back, 1 base at V and 4 bases at J, with 16 bases in the middle. CDR3: CASSQGTGIEGETQYF. CDR3 nucleotide sequence: TGTGCCAGCAGCCAAGGGACGGGGATAGAGGGAGAGACCCAGTACTTC.

This clone was found a few times. This chain connects TRBV13 to TRBJ2-1; maybe TRBD1 (5 bases). This CDR3 has 13 amino acids. Looked up from germline, CDR1 is PRHDT and CDR2 is FYEKMQ (reference sequence). Trimming shortened V by 3 bases and J by 7 bases, and 10 bases separated the two germline ends. The CDR3 DNA follows: TGTGCCAGCAGCTTGAATGCAGGGAATGAGCAGTTCTTC. This sequence encodes CASSLNAGNEQFF.

This clone was found a few times. Different DNA sequences within this sample yield the same CDR3. The chain uses TRBV5-1 and TRBJ2-3; TRBD2 aligns across 7 bases. The J segment lost 0 bases and the V segment lost 2 bases, leaving 3 bases of the junction unmatched. Germline values: CDR1 SGHRS, CDR2 YFSETQ. The CDR3 has 15 amino acids. The CDR3 protein is CASSFQRGSTDTQYF. For the CDR3, the DNA is TGCGCCAGCAGCTTTCAGCGGGGAAGCACAGATACGCAGTATTTT. Filled out from reference TRBV5-1 and TRBJ2-3, the complete variable domain reads KAGVTQTPRYLIKTRGQQVTLSCSPISGHRSVSWYQQTPGQGLQFLFEYFSETQRNKGNFPGRFSGRQFSNSRSEMNVSTLELGDSALYLCASSFQRGSTDTQYFGPGTRLTVL.

The CDR3 nucleotides are TGTGCCAGCAGACAGGGGGCCTACAATGAGCAGTTCTTC. This encodes CASRQGAYNEQFF. The chain has TRBV6-6 and TRBJ2-1; 8 bases are shared with TRBD1. Germline lookup yields CDR1 MNHNY and CDR2 SVGAGI (reference sequence). The trim removed 6 bases at V and 2 bases at J, leaving 0 bases unmatched. CDR3 length: 13 amino acids.

The V and J genes are TRBV6-9 and TRBJ1-6; no clear D. The CDR3 totals 17 residues. Trimming took 5 bases from V and 8 from J, leaving 22 bases between them. Germline V gene lookup returns CDR1 MNHGY and CDR2 SVAAGI. The CDR3 DNA reads TGTGCCAGCAGTCCGTCATGGGAGGGTCTCGTCGATTCACCCCTCCACTTT. Its translation is CASSPSWEGLVDSPLHF.

The chain couples TRBV7-9 to TRBJ2-1; D uncertain. The CDR3 is 15 amino acids. In germline, CDR1 is SEHNR, CDR2 FQNEAQ (reference sequence). Trimming shortened V by 5 bases and J by 7 bases, and 18 bases separated the two germline ends. The CDR3 sequence: CASSPYLQTRNEQFF. As DNA, the CDR3 is TGTGCCAGCAGCCCCTACCTTCAGACCAGGAATGAGCAGTTCTTC.

This chain uses TRBV2 with TRBJ2-2; no definite D call. The V and J ends lost 3 bases and 3 bases respectively, with 11 bases between them. This CDR3 region has 15 residues. Germline V gene lookup returns CDR1 SNHLY and CDR2 FYNNEI. The CDR3 loop reads CASSDLSVYTGELFF. DNA of the CDR3: TGTGCCAGCAGTGACTTGAGTGTTTACACCGGGGAGCTGTTTTTT.

This rearrangement joins TRBV29-1 to TRBJ2-1; 7 bases map to TRBD2. Germline lookup yields CDR1 SQVTM and CDR2 ANQGSEA. The CDR3 is 15 amino acids. V shed 6 bases, J shed 4 bases, and the junction held 12 bases outside the gene matches. The DNA for the CDR3 is TGCAGCGTCCCCCGGTGGGGGACTACTTACAATGAGCAGTTCTTC. Translation: CSVPRWGTTYNEQFF.